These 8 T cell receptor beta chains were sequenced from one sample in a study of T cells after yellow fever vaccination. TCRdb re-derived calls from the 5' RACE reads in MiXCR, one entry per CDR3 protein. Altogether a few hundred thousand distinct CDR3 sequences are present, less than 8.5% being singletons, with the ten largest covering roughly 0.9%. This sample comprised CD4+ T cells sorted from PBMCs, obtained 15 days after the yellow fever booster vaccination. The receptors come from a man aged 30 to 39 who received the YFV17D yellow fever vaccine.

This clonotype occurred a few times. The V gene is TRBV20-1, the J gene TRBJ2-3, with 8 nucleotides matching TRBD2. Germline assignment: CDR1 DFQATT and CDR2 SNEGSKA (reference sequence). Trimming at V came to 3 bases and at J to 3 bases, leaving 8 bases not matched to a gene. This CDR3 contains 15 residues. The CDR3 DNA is TGCAGTGCTAGGGCCGGGGGCGGGAGGACAGATACGCAGTATTTT. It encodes CSARAGGGRTDTQYF.

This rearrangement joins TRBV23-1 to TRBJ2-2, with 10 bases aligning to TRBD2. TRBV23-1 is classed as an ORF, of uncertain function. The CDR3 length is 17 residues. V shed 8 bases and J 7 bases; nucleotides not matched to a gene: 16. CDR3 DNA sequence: TGCGCCAGCGCAGTCTATCCGGCTAGCGGGAGTCACGGGGAGCTGTTTTTT. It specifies CASAVYPASGSHGELFF.

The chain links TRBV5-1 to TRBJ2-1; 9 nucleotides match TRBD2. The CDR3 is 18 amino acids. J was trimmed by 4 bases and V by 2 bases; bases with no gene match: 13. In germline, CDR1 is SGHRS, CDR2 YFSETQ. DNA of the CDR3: TGCGCCAGCAGCTTTGGCGGGCTAGCGGGAACCTCTTACAATGAGCAGTTCTTC. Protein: CASSFGGLAGTSYNEQFF.

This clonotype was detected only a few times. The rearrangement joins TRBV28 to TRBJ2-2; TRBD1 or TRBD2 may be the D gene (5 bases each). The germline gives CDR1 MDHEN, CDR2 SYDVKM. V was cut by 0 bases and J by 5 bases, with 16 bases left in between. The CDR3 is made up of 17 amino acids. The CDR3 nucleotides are TGTGCCAGCAGTTTATGGGGGGACGGCCAGAGAACCGGGGAGCTGTTTTTT. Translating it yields CASSLWGDGQRTGELFF.

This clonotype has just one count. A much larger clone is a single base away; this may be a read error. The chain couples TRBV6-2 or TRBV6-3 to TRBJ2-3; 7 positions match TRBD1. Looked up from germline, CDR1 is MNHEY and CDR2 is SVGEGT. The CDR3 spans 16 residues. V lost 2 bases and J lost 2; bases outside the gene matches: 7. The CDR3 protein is CASSYQQGLHTDTQYF. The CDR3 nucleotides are TGTGCCAGCAGTTACCAACAGGGGCTGCACACAGATACGCAGTATTTT.

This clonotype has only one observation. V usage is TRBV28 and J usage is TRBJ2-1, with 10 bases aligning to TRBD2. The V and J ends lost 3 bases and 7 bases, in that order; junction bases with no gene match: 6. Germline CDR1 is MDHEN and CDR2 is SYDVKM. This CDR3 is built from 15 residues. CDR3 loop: CASSLSGRGKNEQFF. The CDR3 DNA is TGTGCCAGCAGTTTGAGCGGGAGGGGGAAAAATGAGCAGTTCTTC.

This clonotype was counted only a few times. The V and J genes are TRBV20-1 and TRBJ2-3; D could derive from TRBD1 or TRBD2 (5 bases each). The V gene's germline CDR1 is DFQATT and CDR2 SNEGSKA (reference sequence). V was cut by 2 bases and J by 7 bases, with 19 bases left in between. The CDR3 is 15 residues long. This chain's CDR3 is CSARPPGRPGYTQYF. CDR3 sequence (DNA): TGCAGTGCTAGACCACCGGGACGCCCAGGGTATACGCAGTATTTT.

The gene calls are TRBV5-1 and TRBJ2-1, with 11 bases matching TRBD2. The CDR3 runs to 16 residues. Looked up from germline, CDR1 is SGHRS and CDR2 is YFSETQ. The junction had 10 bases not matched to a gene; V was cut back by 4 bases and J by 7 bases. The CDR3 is CASSIIAGGPGNEQFF. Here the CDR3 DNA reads TGCGCCAGCAGCATAATAGCGGGAGGGCCTGGAAATGAGCAGTTCTTC. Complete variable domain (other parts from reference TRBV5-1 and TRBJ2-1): KAGVTQTPRYLIKTRGQQVTLSCSPISGHRSVSWYQQTPGQGLQFLFEYFSETQRNKGNFPGRFSGRQFSNSRSEMNVSTLELGDSALYLCASSIIAGGPGNEQFFGPGTRLTVL.